The clone carrying this T cell receptor beta chain was observed at least ten times. The sample originates from a study of early T cells in non-severe SARS-CoV-2 infection. On the study more broadly: The sequenced material was bulk RNA from unsorted whole blood, and its chains were unpaired.

Each CDR3 protein is one row after TCRdb ran MiXCR on the 5' RACE reads. Among roughly 63,000 distinct CDR3 sequences listed, over 10% were seen once. Trimming took 6 bases from V and 4 from J; bases not matched to a gene: 11. Germline V gives CDR1 SGHNT, CDR2 YYREEE (reference sequence). This CDR3 has 15 residues. The V gene is TRBV5-4, the J gene TRBJ1-2; TRBD1 aligns across 8 bases. What was sequenced was whole blood. This clonotype originated in an adult who was a healthcare worker with PCR-confirmed SARS-CoV-2 infection or an uninfected control (not recorded which). As DNA, the CDR3 is TGTGCCAGCACCCAAAAGTCAGGGGGCGGCTATGGCTACACCTTC. This translates into CASTQKSGGGYGYTF.